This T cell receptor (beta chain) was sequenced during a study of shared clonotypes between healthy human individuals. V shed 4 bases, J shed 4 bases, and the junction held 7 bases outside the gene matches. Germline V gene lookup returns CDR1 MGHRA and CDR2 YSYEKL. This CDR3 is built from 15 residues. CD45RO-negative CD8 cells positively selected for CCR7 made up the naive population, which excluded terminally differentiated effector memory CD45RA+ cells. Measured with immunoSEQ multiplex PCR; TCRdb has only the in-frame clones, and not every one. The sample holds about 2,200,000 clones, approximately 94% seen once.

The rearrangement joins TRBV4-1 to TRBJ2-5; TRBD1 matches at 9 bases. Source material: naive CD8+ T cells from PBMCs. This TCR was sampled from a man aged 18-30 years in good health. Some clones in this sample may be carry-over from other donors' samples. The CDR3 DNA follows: TGCGCCAGCAGCCCTTTGGGACAGGGTATAGAGACCCAGTACTTC. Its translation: CASSPLGQGIETQYF.